This TCR beta chain was identified during a study of T-cell memory formation after mild COVID-19. For the study at large: There were largely donor-specific TCR clusters. Study findings and constraints: The main location of contracting CD4+ clones was CM and EM, and that of contracting CD8+ clones was EMRA. CD4+ bias marked clones expanding day 15 to 37, unlike balanced contracting clones.

V trimming: 8 bases; J trimming: 7 bases; junction bases outside the gene matches: 12. The CDR3 runs to 14 residues. This clonotype occurred many times. Its antigen is not known. cDNA libraries for TCR alpha and TCR beta, carrying sample barcodes and UMIs, came from 5'RACE with constant-segment primers. Each CDR3 protein is one row after TCRdb ran MiXCR on the 5' RACE reads. This sample has about 130,000 distinct CDR3 sequences, with 17% found just once. The clonotype comes from a man between 18 and 35 years old who had mild COVID-19 (a few samples of this study predate the infection). Cell type and time point are not known. The J gene is TRBJ2-7, the V gene TRBV12-3 or TRBV12-4; 9 positions agree with TRBD1. Source material: PBMCs or a T cell subset sorted from them (not recorded which). CDR3 DNA sequence: TGTGCCAGCTGCCGGGACAGGGAAATTCGGGAGCAGTACTTC. It yields the protein CASCRDREIREQYF.